Described below is a single TCR beta chain sequence and its context. What it recognizes is unknown. TCRdb redid the calling of the reads with MiXCR, one entry per CDR3 protein. The table records about 700,000 distinct CDR3 sequences, around 30% of them present only once. This sample was taken from a study of T cell repertoires in cytomegalovirus infection. Study information: Indicated by public TCR beta signatures were CMV infection and matching HLA type.

Study-level results: Totalled public TCR beta family frequency picked out people who carried CMV plus the relevant HLA.

Between the trimmed V and J ends, which lost 4 bases and 4 bases, there was a span of 5 bases. The germline V gene encodes CDR1 SGHVS and CDR2 FQNEAQ. The CDR3 is 12 residues long. The V gene is TRBV7-8, the J gene TRBJ1-5; D remains ambiguous. The sequence was obtained from a human donor in good health (CMV status not recorded). Some clones in this sample may be carry-over from other donors' samples. Material: cultured PBMCs, obtained from culture after CMV antigen stimulation. The CDR3 DNA sequence: TGTGCCAGCAGCTACCAAAATCAGCCCCAGCATTTT. The encoded protein is CASSYQNQPQHF.